Given below is one TCR beta chain in context. The antigen remains undetermined. All donors participated as healthy donors of bone marrow. In germline, CDR1 is SQVTM, CDR2 ANQGSEA. CDR3 length: 13 amino acids. Trimming left V 4 bases short and J 0 bases short, with 7 bases between. Researchers ran the PCR with 60 Vbeta and 13 Jbeta primers. Repertoires were generated with immunoSEQ multiplex PCR, while TCRdb's copy carries only in-frame clones and drops some. The table includes roughly 56,000 clones, 80% to 90% detected once. These data originate in a study of cytomegalovirus exposure and HLA in healthy donors. Findings and caveats of the study: Researchers reported in a later analysis that a missense DCLRE1C variant was tied to TCR beta V- and J-gene trimming.

The sequenced sample was PBMCs. The rearrangement joins TRBV29-1 to TRBJ2-4; D perhaps matches TRBD1 (6 bases). The receptor was isolated from a man aged 18 to 30 in good health and CMV-seronegative. CDR3 DNA sequence: TGCAGCGTTGGGGGGCTAGCCAAAAACATTCAGTACTTC. Protein product: CSVGGLAKNIQYF.